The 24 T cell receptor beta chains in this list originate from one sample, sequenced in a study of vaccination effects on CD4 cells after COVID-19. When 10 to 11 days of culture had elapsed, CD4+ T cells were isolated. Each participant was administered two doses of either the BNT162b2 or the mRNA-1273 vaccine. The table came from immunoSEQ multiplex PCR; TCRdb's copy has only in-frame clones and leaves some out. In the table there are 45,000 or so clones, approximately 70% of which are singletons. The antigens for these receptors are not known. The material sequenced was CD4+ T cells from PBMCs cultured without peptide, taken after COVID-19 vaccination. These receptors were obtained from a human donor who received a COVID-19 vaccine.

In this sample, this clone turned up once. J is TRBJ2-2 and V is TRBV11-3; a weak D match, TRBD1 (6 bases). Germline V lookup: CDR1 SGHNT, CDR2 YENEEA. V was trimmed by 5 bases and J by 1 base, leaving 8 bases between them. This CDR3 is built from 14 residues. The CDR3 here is CASSPTGNTGELFF. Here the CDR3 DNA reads TGTGCCAGCAGCCCGACAGGGAACACCGGGGAGCTGTTTTTT. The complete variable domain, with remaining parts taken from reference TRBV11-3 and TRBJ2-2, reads EAGVVQSPRYKIIEKKQPVAFWCNPISGHNTLYWYLQNLGQGPELLIRYENEEAVDDSQLPKDRFSAERLKGVDSTLKIQPAELGDSAVYLCASSPTGNTGELFFGEGSRLTVL.

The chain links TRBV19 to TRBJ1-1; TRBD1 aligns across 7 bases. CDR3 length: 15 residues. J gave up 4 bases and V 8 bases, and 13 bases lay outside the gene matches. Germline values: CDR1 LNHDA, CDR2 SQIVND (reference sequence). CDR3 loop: CASWLEGARFTEAFF. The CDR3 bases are TGTGCCAGTTGGCTCGAGGGGGCGCGGTTCACTGAAGCTTTCTTT.

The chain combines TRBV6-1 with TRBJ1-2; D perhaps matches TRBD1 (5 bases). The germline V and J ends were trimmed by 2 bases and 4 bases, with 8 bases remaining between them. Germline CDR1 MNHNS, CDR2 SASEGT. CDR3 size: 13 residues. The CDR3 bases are TGTGCCAGCAGTGAAAGAGGGACCTATGGCTACACCTTC. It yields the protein CASSERGTYGYTF.

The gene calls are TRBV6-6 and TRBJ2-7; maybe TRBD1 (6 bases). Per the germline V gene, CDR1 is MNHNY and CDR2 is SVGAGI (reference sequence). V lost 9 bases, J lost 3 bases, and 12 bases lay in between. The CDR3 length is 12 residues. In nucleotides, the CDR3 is TGTGCCAGGACGGACAGATACTACGAGCAGTACTTC. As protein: CARTDRYYEQYF.

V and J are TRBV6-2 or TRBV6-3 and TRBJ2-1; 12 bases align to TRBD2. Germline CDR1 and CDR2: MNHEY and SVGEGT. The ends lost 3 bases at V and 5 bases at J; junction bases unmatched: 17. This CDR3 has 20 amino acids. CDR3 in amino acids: CASSYISLLASGGGHNEQFF. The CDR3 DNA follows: TGTGCCAGCAGTTATATTTCTCTACTGGCTAGCGGGGGGGGACACAATGAGCAGTTCTTC.

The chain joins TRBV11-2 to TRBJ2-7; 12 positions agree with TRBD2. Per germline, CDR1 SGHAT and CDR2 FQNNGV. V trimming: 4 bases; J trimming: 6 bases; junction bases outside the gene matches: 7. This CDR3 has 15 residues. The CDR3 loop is CASSSSSGGGGEQYF. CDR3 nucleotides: TGTGCCAGCAGCTCATCTAGCGGGGGGGGCGGCGAGCAGTACTTC.

The DNA of the CDR3 is TGTGCCAGTAGTAGTGCAGGGCAACGGACTTACAATGAGCAGTTCTTC. It encodes CASSSAGQRTYNEQFF. The chain uses TRBV19 and TRBJ2-1; D may be TRBD1 or TRBD2 (5 bases each). The CDR3 sequence is 16 residues long. Germline CDR1 is LNHDA and CDR2 is SQIVND (reference sequence). V was trimmed by 4 bases and J by 4 bases, leaving 17 bases between them.

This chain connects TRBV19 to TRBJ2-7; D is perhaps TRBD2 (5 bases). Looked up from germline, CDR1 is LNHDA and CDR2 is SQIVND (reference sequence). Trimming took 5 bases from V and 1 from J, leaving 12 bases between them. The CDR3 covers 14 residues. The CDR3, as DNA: TGTGCCAGTAGTGCATCACGGGGATCCTACGAGCAGTACTTC. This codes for CASSASRGSYEQYF.

CDR3 bases: TGTGCCAGCAGCTTTGGACAGGGGAGGACTGAAGCTTTCTTT. This sequence encodes CASSFGQGRTEAFF. V and J are TRBV11-2 and TRBJ1-1; 9 bases line up with TRBD1. Per the germline V gene, CDR1 is SGHAT and CDR2 is FQNNGV. With 3 bases clipped from V and 5 bases from J, the junction kept 4 bases outside the gene matches. The CDR3 is made up of 14 amino acids.

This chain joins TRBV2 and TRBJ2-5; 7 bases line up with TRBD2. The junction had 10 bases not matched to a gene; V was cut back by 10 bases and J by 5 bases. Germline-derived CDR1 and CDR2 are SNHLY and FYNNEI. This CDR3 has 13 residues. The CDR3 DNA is TGTGCCACCACAAACGGGAGGAGGGAGACCCAGTACTTC. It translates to CATTNGRRETQYF.

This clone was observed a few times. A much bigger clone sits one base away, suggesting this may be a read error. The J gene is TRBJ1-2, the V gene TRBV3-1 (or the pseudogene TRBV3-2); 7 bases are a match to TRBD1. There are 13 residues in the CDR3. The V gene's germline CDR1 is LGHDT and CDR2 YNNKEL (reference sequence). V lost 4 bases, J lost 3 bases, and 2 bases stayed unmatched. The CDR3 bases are TGTGCCAGCAGCCCCGGACAGGACTATGGCTACACCTTC. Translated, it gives CASSPGQDYGYTF.

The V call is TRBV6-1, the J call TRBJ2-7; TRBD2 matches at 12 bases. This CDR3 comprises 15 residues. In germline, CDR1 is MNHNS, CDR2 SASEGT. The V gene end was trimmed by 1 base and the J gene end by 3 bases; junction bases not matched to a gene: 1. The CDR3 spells CASSEELAGGYEQYF. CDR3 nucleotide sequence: TGTGCCAGCAGTGAAGAACTAGCGGGGGGCTACGAGCAGTACTTC.

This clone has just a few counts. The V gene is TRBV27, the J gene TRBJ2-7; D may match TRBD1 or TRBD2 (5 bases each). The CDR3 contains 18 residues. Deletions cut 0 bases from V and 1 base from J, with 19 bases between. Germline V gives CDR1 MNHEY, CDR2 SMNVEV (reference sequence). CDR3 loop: CASSLSELGWDGSYEQYF. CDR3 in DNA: TGTGCCAGCAGTTTATCGGAGTTGGGCTGGGACGGTTCCTACGAGCAGTACTTC.

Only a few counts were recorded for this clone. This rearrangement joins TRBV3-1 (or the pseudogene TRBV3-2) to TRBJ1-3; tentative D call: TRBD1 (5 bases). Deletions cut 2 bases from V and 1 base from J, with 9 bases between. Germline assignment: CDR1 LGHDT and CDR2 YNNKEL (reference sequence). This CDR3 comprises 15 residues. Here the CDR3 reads CASSQLSGSGNTIYF. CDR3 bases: TGTGCCAGCAGCCAATTGTCAGGGTCTGGAAACACCATATATTTT.

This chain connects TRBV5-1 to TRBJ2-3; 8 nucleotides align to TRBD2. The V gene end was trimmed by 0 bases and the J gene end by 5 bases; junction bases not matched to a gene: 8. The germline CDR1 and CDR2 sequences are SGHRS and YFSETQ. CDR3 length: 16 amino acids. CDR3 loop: CASSLELAAGGDTQYF. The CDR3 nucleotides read TGCGCCAGCAGCTTGGAACTAGCGGCGGGAGGAGATACGCAGTATTTT.

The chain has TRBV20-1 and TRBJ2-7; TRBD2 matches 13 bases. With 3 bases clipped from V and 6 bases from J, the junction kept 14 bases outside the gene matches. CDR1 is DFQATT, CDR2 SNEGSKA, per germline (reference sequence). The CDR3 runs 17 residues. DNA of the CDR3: TGCAGTGCTAGTAAAACTAGCGGGAGGGCTGACTTGACCGAGCAGTACTTC. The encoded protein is CSASKTSGRADLTEQYF.

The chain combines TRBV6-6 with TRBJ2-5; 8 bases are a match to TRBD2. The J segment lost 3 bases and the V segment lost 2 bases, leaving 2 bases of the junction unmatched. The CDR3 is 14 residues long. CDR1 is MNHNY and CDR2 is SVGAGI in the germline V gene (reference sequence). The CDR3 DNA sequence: TGTGCCAGCAGTTACCGCGGGGGGAAAGAGACCCAGTACTTC. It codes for CASSYRGGKETQYF.

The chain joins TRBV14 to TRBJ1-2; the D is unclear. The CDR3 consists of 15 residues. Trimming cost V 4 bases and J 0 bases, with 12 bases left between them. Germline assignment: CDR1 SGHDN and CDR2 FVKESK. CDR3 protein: CASSLRPETNYGYTF. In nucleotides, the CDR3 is TGTGCCAGCAGCCTGAGGCCTGAAACTAACTATGGCTACACCTTC.

The CDR3 DNA is TGTGCCAGCAGCCAAGATCTAAGTTTTTTTTCAGGGGAAGAAAGTGAAAAACTGTTTTTT. Protein sequence: CASSQDLSFFSGEESEKLFF. This chain links TRBV14 with TRBJ1-4, with a possible D match to TRBD1 (6 bases). The V end was cut by 0 bases, the J end by 7 bases, with 27 bases between. CDR1 SGHDN and CDR2 FVKESK come from the germline V gene. The CDR3 is made up of 20 amino acids. The full variable domain, rest sourced from reference TRBV14 and TRBJ1-4, is EAGVTQFPSHSVIEKGQTVTLRCDPISGHDNLYWYRRVMGKEIKFLLHFVKESKQDESGMPNNRFLAERTGGTYSTLKVQPAELEDSGVYFCASSQDLSFFSGEESEKLFFGSGTQLSVL.

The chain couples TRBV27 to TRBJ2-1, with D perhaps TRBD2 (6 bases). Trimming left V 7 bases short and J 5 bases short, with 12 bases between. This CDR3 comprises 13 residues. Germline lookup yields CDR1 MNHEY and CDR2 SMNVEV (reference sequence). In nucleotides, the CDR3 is TGTGCCAGCACCGAAGGAGGGAACAATGAGCAGTTCTTC. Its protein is CASTEGGNNEQFF.

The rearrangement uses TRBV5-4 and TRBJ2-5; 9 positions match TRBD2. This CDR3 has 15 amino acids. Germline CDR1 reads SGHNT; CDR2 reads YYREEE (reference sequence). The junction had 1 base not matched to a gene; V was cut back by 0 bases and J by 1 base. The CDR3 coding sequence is TGTGCCAGCAGCTTGGCTAGCGGGGTCCAAGAGACCCAGTACTTC. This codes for CASSLASGVQETQYF. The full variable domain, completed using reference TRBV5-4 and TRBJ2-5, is ETGVTQSPTHLIKTRGQQVTLRCSSQSGHNTVSWYQQALGQGPQFIFQYYREEENGRGNFPPRFSGLQFPNYSSELNVNALELDDSALYLCASSLASGVQETQYFGPGTRLLVL.

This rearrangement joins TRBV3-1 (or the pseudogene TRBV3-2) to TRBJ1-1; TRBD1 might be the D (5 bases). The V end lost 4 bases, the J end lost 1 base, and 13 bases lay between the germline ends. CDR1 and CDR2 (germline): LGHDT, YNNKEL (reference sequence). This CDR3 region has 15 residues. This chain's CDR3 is CASSPSGTWNTEAFF. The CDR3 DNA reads TGTGCCAGCAGCCCATCCGGGACGTGGAACACTGAAGCTTTCTTT.

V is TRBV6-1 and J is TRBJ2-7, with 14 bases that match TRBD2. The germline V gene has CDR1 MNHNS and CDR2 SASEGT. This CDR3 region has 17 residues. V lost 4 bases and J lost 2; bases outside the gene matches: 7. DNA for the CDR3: TGTGCCAGCAGTGGGGGGACTAGCGGGAGAGGCCCCTACGAGCAGTACTTC. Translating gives CASSGGTSGRGPYEQYF.

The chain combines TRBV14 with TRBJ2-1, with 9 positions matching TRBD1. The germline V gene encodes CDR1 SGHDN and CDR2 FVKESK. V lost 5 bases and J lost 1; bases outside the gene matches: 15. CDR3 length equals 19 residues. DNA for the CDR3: TGTGCCAGCAGCGGATCTCGAGCGGGACAGGGAACGTCCTACAATGAGCAGTTCTTC. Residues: CASSGSRAGQGTSYNEQFF.